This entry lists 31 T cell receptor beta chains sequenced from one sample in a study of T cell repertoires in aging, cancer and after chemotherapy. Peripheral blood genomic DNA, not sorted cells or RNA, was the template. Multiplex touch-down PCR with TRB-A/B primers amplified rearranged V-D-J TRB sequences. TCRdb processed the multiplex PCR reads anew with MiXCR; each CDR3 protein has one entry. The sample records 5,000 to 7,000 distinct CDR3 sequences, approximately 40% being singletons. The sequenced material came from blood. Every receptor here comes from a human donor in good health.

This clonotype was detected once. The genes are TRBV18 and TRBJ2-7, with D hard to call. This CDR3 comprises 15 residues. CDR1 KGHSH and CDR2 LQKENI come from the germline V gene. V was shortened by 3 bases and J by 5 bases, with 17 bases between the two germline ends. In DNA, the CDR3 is TGTGCCAGCTCACCGCGATTGAGCCGGGTCCACGAGCAGTACTTC. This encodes CASSPRLSRVHEQYF.

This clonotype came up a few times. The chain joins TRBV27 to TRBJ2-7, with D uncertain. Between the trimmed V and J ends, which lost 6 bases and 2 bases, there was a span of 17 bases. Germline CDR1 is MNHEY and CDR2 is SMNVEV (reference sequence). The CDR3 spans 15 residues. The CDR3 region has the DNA TGTGCCAGCAGCCCTAGACATGCCGGCACCTACGAGCAGTACTTC. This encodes CASSPRHAGTYEQYF.

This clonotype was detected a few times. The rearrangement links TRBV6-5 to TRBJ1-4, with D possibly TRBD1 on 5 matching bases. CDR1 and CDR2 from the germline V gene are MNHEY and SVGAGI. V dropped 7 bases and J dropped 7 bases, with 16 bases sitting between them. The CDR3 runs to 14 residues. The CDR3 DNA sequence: TGTGCCAGCAAGCTGAGGGATGGGACTGAAAAACTGTTTTTT. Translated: CASKLRDGTEKLFF.

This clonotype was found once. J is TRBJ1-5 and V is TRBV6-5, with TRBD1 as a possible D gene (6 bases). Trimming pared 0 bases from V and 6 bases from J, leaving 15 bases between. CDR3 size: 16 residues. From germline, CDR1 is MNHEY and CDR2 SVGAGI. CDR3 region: CASSYSIAGAGQPQHF. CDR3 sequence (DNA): TGTGCCAGCAGTTACTCCATAGCAGGGGCCGGTCAGCCCCAGCATTTT.

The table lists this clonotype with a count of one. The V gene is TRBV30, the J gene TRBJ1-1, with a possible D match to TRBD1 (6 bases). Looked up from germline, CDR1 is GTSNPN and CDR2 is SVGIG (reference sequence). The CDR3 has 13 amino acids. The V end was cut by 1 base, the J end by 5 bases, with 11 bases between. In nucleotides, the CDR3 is TGTGCCTGGAGTGAGGGGGGAAGGACTGAAGCTTTCTTT. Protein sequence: CAWSEGGRTEAFF.

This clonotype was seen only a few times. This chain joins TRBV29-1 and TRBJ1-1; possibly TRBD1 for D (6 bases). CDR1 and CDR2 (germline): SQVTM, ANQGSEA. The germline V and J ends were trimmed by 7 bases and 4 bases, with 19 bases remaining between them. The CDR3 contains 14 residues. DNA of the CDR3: TGCAGCGGGAGGGGGGAGGCCCAGAGCACTGAAGCTTTCTTT. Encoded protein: CSGRGEAQSTEAFF.

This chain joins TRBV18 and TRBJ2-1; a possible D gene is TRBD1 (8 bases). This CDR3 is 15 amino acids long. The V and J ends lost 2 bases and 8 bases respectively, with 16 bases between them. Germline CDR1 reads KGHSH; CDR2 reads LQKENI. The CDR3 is CASSPTGGADYEQFF. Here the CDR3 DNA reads TGTGCCAGCTCACCAACAGGGGGGGCTGACTATGAGCAGTTCTTC.

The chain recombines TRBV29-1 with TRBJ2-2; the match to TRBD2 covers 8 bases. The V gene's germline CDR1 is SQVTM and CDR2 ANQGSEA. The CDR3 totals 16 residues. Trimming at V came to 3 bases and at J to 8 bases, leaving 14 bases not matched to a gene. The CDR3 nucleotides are TGCAGCGTTGATCGGGGGGGCAGCCAAGGTACTGGGGAGCTGTTTTTT. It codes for CSVDRGGSQGTGELFF.

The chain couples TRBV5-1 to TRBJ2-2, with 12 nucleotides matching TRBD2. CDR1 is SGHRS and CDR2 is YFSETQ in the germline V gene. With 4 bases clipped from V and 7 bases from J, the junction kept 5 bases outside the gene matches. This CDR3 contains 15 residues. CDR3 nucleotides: TGCGCCAGCAGCCACGGACTAGCGGGGTTCGGGGAGCTGTTTTTT. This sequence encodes CASSHGLAGFGELFF.

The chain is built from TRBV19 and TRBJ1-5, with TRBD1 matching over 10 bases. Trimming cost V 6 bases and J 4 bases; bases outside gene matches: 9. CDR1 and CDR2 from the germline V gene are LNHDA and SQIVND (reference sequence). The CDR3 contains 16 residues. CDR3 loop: CASRGTGDGFNQPQHF. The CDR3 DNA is TGTGCCAGTAGGGGGACAGGGGACGGTTTTAATCAGCCCCAGCATTTT. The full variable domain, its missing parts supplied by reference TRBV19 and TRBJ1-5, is DGGITQSPKYLFRKEGQNVTLSCEQNLNHDAMYWYRQDPGQGLRLIYYSQIVNDFQKGDIAEGYSVSREKKESFPLTVTSAQKNPTAFYLCASRGTGDGFNQPQHFGDGTRLSIL.

The CDR3 DNA is TGTGCCAGCAGCTTAGGACAGGGTCAAGCTCCCACAAACGAGCAGTACTTC. This translates into CASSLGQGQAPTNEQYF. V and J are TRBV7-9 and TRBJ2-7; TRBD1 aligns across 7 bases. Trimming took 1 base from V and 5 from J; bases not matched to a gene: 14. The CDR3 runs 17 residues. Germline values: CDR1 SEHNR, CDR2 FQNEAQ (reference sequence).

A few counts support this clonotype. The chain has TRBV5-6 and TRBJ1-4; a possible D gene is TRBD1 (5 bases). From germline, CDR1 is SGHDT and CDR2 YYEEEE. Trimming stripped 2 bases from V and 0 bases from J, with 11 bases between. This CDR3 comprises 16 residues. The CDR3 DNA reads TGTGCCAGCAGCTTCGGGGGTAGTACAACTAATGAAAAACTGTTTTTT. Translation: CASSFGGSTTNEKLFF.

The CDR3 reads CASGRGQGALGYTF. The CDR3 bases are TGTGCCAGCGGTAGGGGACAGGGGGCTTTGGGCTACACCTTC. The chain has TRBV6-5 and TRBJ1-2; 12 bases agree with TRBD1. J gave up 8 bases and V 8 bases, and 9 bases lay outside the gene matches. The germline V gene has CDR1 MNHEY and CDR2 SVGAGI. The CDR3 extends over 14 amino acids.

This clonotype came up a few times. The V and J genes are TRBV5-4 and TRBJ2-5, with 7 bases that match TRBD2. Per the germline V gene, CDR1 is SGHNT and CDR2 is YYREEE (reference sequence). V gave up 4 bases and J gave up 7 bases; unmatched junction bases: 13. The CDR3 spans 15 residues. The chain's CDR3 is CASSPTRGGGGTQYF. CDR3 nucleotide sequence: TGTGCCAGCAGCCCCACGAGGGGCGGGGGAGGGACCCAGTACTTC. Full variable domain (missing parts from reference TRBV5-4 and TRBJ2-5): ETGVTQSPTHLIKTRGQQVTLRCSSQSGHNTVSWYQQALGQGPQFIFQYYREEENGRGNFPPRFSGLQFPNYSSELNVNALELDDSALYLCASSPTRGGGGTQYFGPGTRLLVL.

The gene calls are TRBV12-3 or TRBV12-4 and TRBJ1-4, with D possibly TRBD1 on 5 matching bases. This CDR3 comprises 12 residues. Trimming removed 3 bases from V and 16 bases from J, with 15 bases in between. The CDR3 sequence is CASSFSYGTWFF. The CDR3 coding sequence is TGTGCCAGCAGTTTTTCGTACGGGACCTGGTTTTTT.

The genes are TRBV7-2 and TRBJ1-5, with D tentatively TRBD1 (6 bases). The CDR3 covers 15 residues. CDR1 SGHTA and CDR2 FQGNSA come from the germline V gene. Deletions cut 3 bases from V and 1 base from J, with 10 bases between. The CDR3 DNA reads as TGTGCCAGCAGCTTGGGGGCGCGAAGCAATCAGCCCCAGCATTTT. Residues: CASSLGARSNQPQHF.

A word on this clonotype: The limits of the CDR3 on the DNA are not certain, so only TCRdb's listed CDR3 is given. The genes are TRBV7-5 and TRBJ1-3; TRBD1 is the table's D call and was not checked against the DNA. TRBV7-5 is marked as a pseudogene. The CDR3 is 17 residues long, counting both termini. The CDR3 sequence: CISVSEAYPGRPNTIYF.

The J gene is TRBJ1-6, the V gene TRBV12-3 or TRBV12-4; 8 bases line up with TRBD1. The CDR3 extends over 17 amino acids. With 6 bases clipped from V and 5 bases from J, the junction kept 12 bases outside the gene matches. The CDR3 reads CASSQDRVNENNSPLHF. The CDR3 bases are TGTGCCAGCAGCCAGGACAGGGTCAATGAAAATAATTCACCCCTCCACTTT.

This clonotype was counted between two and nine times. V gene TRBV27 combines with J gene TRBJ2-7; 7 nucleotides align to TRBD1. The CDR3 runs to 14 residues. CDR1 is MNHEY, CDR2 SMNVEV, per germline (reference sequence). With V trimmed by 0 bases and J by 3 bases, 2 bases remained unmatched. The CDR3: CASSLSPGGYEQYF. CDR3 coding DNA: TGTGCCAGCAGTTTATCGCCAGGGGGCTACGAGCAGTACTTC.

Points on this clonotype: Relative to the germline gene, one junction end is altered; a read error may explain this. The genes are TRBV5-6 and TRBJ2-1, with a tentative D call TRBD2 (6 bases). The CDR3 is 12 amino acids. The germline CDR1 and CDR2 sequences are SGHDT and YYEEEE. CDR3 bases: TGCGCCAGCAGCTTGGGAGCTAGGAGGGAAGTCTTC. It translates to CASSLGARREVF.

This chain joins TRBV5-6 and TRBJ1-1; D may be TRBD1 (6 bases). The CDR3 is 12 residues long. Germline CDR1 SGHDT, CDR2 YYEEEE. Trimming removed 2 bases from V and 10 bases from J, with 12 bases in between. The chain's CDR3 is CASSFQGPGAFF. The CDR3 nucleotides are TGTGCCAGCAGCTTTCAGGGGCCTGGAGCTTTCTTT.

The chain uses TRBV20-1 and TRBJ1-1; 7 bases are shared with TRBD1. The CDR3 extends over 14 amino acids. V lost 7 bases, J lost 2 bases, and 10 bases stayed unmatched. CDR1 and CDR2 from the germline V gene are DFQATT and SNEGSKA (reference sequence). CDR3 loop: CSVFPGQTNTEAFF. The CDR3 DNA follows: TGCAGTGTCTTTCCGGGACAGACAAACACTGAAGCTTTCTTT.

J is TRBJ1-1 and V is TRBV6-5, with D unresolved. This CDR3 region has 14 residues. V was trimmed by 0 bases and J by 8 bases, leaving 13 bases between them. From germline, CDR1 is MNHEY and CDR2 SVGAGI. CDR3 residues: CASSYSNRFVEAFF. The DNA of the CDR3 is TGTGCCAGCAGTTACTCGAACCGGTTCGTCGAAGCTTTCTTT.

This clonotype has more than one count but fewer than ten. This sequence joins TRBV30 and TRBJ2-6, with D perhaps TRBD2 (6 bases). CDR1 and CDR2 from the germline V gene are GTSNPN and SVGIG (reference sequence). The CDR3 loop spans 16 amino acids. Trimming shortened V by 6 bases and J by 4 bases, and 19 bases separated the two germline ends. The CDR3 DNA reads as TGTGCCTGCCCTCCTACTCGGGGGTGGGGGGCCAACGTCCTGACTTTC. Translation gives CACPPTRGWGANVLTF.

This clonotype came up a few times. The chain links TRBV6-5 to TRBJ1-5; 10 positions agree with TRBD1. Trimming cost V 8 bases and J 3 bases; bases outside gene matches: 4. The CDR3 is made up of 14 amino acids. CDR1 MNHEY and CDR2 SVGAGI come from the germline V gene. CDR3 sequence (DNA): TGTGCCAGCTGGGGGACAGGGGTCAATCAGCCCCAGCATTTT. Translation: CASWGTGVNQPQHF.

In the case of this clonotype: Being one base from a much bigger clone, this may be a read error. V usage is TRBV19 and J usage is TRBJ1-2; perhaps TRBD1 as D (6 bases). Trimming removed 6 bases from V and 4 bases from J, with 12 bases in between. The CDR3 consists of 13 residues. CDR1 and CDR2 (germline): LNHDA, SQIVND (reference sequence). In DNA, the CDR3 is TGTGCCAGTAGGGTTGGACAGCCCTATGGCTACACCTTC. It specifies CASRVGQPYGYTF.

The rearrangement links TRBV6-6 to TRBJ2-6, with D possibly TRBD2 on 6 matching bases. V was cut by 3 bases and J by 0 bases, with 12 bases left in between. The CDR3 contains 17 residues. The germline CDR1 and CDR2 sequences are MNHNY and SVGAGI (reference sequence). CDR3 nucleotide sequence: TGTGCCAGCAGTTATGGCGGGGAGATCTCTGGGGCCAACGTCCTGACTTTC. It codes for CASSYGGEISGANVLTF.

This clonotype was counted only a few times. CDR3 sequence: CASSNRLAGGPSAYNEQFF. CDR3 nucleotides: TGTGCCAGCAGCAACAGACTAGCGGGGGGACCCTCTGCCTACAATGAGCAGTTCTTC. The V call is TRBV6-2 or TRBV6-3, the J call TRBJ2-1, with 13 nucleotides matching TRBD2. CDR1 MNHEY and CDR2 SVGEGT come from the germline V gene. V shed 6 bases and J 2 bases; nucleotides not matched to a gene: 13. This CDR3 spans 19 amino acids.

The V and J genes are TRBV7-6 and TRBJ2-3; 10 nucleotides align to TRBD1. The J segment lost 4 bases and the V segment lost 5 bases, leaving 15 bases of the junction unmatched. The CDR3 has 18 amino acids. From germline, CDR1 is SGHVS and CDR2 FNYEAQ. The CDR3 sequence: CASSLFVRDRGVADTQYF. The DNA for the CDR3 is TGTGCCAGCAGCCTTTTTGTCCGGGACAGGGGAGTGGCAGATACGCAGTATTTT.

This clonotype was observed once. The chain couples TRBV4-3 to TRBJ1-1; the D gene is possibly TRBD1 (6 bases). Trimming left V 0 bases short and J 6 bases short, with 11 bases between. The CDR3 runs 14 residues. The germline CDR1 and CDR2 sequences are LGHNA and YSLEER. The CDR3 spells CASSQETGGPEAFF. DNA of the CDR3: TGCGCCAGCAGCCAAGAGACAGGCGGCCCTGAAGCTTTCTTT.

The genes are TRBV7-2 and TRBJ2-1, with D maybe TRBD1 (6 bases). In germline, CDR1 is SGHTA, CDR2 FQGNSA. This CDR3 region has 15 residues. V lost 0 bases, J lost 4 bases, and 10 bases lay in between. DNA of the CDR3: TGTGCCAGCAGCTTAGCGACAGGTAATTACAATGAGCAGTTCTTC. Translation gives CASSLATGNYNEQFF.